These 4 T cell receptor beta chains originate from one sample sequenced in a study of blood T cells in healthy people across ages. Primed by a sample-barcoded 5' primer and a J-beta primer mix, a second PCR proceeded for roughly 6 to 12 cycles. Via MiXCR, TCRdb re-called the 5' RACE reads, giving one row per CDR3 protein. The repertoire consists of more than 750,000 distinct CDR3 sequences, with 25% to 30% occurring once and the leading ten covering about 9.4%. The same sample was also used in a study of T cells of mothers and their children.

Sequenced input: blood. These receptors all stem from a woman aged 40-49 years in good health.

This clonotype was detected once. Likely a read error: the CDR3 ends without its conserved phenylalanine or tryptophan. The CDR3 reads CASSSTVREAFS. The DNA for the CDR3 is TGTGCCAGCAGTTCAACTGTGCGTGAAGCTTTCTCT. V usage is TRBV28 and J usage is TRBJ1-1; D unclear. The germline gives CDR1 MDHEN, CDR2 SYDVKM. The CDR3 loop spans 12 amino acids. V gave up 4 bases and J gave up 7 bases, with 10 bases separating them.

This clonotype was counted a few times. This chain joins TRBV9 and TRBJ2-1, with D perhaps TRBD2 (6 bases). The assigned J gene may be wrong: the sequence end matches TRBJ2-7 better. The CDR3 length is 17 residues. The germline gives CDR1 SGDLS, CDR2 YYNGEE. The CDR3, as DNA: TGTGCCAGCAGCGTAGCGCGGGGAGGAAGCTCCTACAATGAGCAGTACTTC. It encodes CASSVARGGSSYNEQYF.

This clonotype was seen a handful of times. The chain carries TRBV28 and TRBJ2-4; no clear D. The germline gives CDR1 MDHEN, CDR2 SYDVKM. The CDR3 spans 17 residues. V was clipped by 2 bases and J by 4 bases, with 18 bases between them. The CDR3 nucleotides are TGTGCCAGCAGTTTAAACGTGGCGATTCAGATTAAAAACATTCAGTACTTC. Translated, it gives CASSLNVAIQIKNIQYF.

This clonotype was seen a few times. This chain links TRBV7-8 with TRBJ1-4; 7 bases are a match to TRBD1. The CDR3 is 15 residues long. CDR1 is SGHVS and CDR2 is FQNEAQ in the germline V gene. The J segment lost 5 bases and the V segment lost 5 bases, leaving 8 bases of the junction unmatched. The CDR3 protein is CASSRNRGKNEKLFF. The DNA of the CDR3 is TGTGCCAGCAGCCGGAACAGGGGCAAAAATGAAAAACTGTTTTTT. The entire variable domain, with the rest obtained from reference TRBV7-8 and TRBJ1-4, is as follows: GAGVSQSPRYKVAKRGQDVALRCDPISGHVSLFWYQQALGQGPEFLTYFQNEAQLDKSGLPSDRFFAERPEGSVSTLKIQRTQQEDSAVYLCASSRNRGKNEKLFFGSGTQLSVL.